The rows below give T cell receptor beta chains drawn from one sample of a study of T cell clones after liver transplantation. Profiled with immunoSEQ multiplex PCR; TCRdb holds only in-frame clones, not every one. The sample records about 75,000 clones, 84% being singletons. The specimen was CD4+ T cells from blood, collected roughly 48 months after liver transplant. The receptor source for this set is a human patient who received a liver transplant. Some T cells may be supplied by the graft donor. Each CDR3 is given without its conserved first and last residue.

j_call: TRBJ2-1
v_call: TRBV2
cdr3_aa: ASSTSGSSYNEQF

j_call: TRBJ1-1
v_call: TRBV23-1
cdr3_aa: ASRQIGGYTEAF

j_call: TRBJ1-1
v_call: TRBV9
cdr3_aa: ASNREEGTEAF

j_call: TRBJ2-3
v_call: TRBV5-4
cdr3_aa: ASSLVGQGTDTQY

j_call: TRBJ1-6
v_call: TRBV2
cdr3_aa: ASIGTGTGLSPLH

j_call: TRBJ1-5
v_call: TRBV5-1
cdr3_aa: ASSPSRGIGQPQH

j_call: TRBJ1-2
v_call: TRBV9
cdr3_aa: ASSEGLFYT

j_call: TRBJ1-2
v_call: TRBV10-3
cdr3_aa: AISESTGPRKGYT

j_call: TRBJ2-1
v_call: TRBV6-1
cdr3_aa: ASSEALKEYNEQF

j_call: TRBJ2-2
v_call: TRBV11-3
cdr3_aa: ASSISGATGELF

j_call: TRBJ2-6
v_call: TRBV5-5
cdr3_aa: ASSLEHNSGANVLT